The 17 T cell receptor beta chains below all came from one sample that was sequenced in a study of T cell clonality in common variable immunodeficiency. TCRdb's copy holds only in-frame clones and misses some; the assay was immunoSEQ multiplex PCR. This sample comprises 35,000 to 50,000 clones, none seen once only. Sequenced material: peripheral blood mononuclear cells. These receptors were collected from a person between 18 and 70 years old in good health.

This clone came up many times. The CDR3 end lies 3 residues beyond the end of the read and is filled in from the germline J gene. The chain joins TRBV2 to TRBJ2-7, with D possibly TRBD2 on 6 matching bases. CDR1 is SNHLY, CDR2 FYNNEI, per germline. The CDR3 contains 14 residues. V shed 6 bases and J shed 2 bases, with 14 bases lying between them. CDR3 loop: CASRGGQPPYEQYF. The CDR3 DNA, read in part, is TGTGCCAGCAGGGGGGGTCAACCGCCCTACGAG.

This clone occurred many times. The DNA ends 3 residues before the CDR3 does, and the rest of the CDR3 is filled in from the germline J gene. V usage is TRBV7-3 and J usage is TRBJ1-2; TRBD1 agrees at 9 bases. The germline gives CDR1 SGHTA, CDR2 FQGTGA. There are 15 residues in the CDR3. The V gene end was trimmed by 5 bases and the J gene end by 5 bases; junction bases not matched to a gene: 9. CDR3 residues: CASSEGPTGGYGYTF. The CDR3 bases that were read are TGTGCCAGCAGCGAAGGCCCGACAGGGGGGTATGGC.

This clone has at least ten counts. Sequencing ends 3 residues short of the CDR3 end; the germline J gene provides the rest. The chain couples TRBV10-3 to TRBJ1-2; 10 bases are a match to TRBD1. Per the germline V gene, CDR1 is ENHRY and CDR2 is SYGVKD. The length of the CDR3 is 15 residues. The sequenced part of the CDR3 DNA is TGTGCCATCAGTGCACTATCCGGGACAGGGGAAGGC. Translation: CAISALSGTGEG. The full-length CDR3 reads as CAISALSGTGEGYTF.

This clone was seen ten or more times. The CDR3 is cut off 3 residues early in the read; its end comes from the germline J gene. V and J are TRBV7-2 and TRBJ1-2; TRBD1 might be the D (6 bases). The V end lost 4 bases, the J end lost 6 bases, and 15 bases lay between the germline ends. The length of the CDR3 is 14 residues. The germline V gene encodes CDR1 SGHTA and CDR2 FQGNSA. CDR3 in amino acids: CASSSQGITNGYTF. Incomplete CDR3 DNA: TGTGCCAGCAGCTCACAGGGAATCACTAATGGC.

Many counts were recorded for this clone. The CDR3 goes on 3 residues after the read ends, and that part is filled in from the germline J gene. V is TRBV5-5 and J is TRBJ2-3, with D tentatively TRBD1 (6 bases). The CDR3 sequence is 14 residues long. Germline lookup yields CDR1 SGHKS and CDR2 YYEKEE (reference sequence). The covered CDR3 bases are TGTGCCAGCAGCTTACAGGGTGATGAAGAGACG. This encodes CASSLQGDEET. The whole CDR3 protein is CASSLQGDEETQYF.

A word on this clone: The CDR3 end lies 3 residues beyond the end of the read and is filled in from the germline J gene. This chain connects TRBV2 to TRBJ1-5; perhaps TRBD1 as D (5 bases). The CDR3 is 13 residues long. Germline lookup yields CDR1 SNHLY and CDR2 FYNNEI. Trimming cost V 6 bases and J 9 bases, with 15 bases left between them. CDR3 DNA (partial): TGTGCCAGCAGACAGACAGCTAGTGGGCCC. The encoded protein is CASRQTASGP. The full CDR3 sequence reads CASRQTASGPQHF.

This clone was counted many times. The sequence runs out 3 residues before the end of the CDR3; the remainder is reconstructed from the germline J gene. The chain is built from TRBV5-1 and TRBJ2-1, with TRBD2 matching over 10 bases. V shed 0 bases, J shed 4 bases, and the junction held 10 bases outside the gene matches. In germline, CDR1 is SGHRS, CDR2 YFSETQ. The CDR3 is made up of 18 amino acids. The DNA read from the CDR3 is TGCGCCAGCAGCTTGGGCCCCCAGCTAGCGGGGGATTACAATGAG. This translates into CASSLGPQLAGDYNE. In full, the CDR3 is CASSLGPQLAGDYNEQFF.

The sample holds many counts of this clone. The CDR3 end is not reached by the read, which stops 3 residues before it; the germline J gene fills it in. This rearrangement joins TRBV5-1 to TRBJ2-7; unclear D gene. The CDR3 consists of 14 residues. V was cut by 0 bases and J by 0 bases, with 7 bases left in between. The germline CDR1 and CDR2 sequences are SGHRS and YFSETQ. Partial CDR3 DNA: TGCGCCAGCAGCTTGGATGCACACTCCTACGAG. Translation: CASSLDAHSYE. In full, the CDR3 reads CASSLDAHSYEQYF.

This clone was observed many times. CDR3 DNA (partial): TGTGCCAGCAGCTTCGGGACTAGCGGAGGAGATACG. Translation: CASSFGTSGGDT. From start to end, the CDR3 is CASSFGTSGGDTQYF. The chain employs TRBV7-8 and TRBJ2-3, with TRBD2 matching 11 bases. Coverage ceases 3 residues before the CDR3 finishes, and the germline J gene fills in the end. The CDR3 consists of 15 residues. With 3 bases clipped from V and 5 bases from J, the junction kept 4 bases outside the gene matches. Germline V CDR1 and CDR2: SGHVS, FQNEAQ.

As for this clone: Sequencing ends 3 residues short of the CDR3 end; the germline J gene provides the rest. This sequence joins TRBV19 and TRBJ1-1; D not certain. Germline CDR1 LNHDA, CDR2 SQIVND (reference sequence). The V gene lost 4 bases and the J gene lost 1 base, with 7 bases spanning the gap. The length of the CDR3 is 13 residues. The sequenced CDR3 bases are TGTGCCAGTAGTAAAGTAGAGAACACTGAA. It yields the protein CASSKVENTE. In full, the CDR3 reads CASSKVENTEAFF.

This clone was picked up many times. The read ends 3 residues shy of where the CDR3 ends; the end is completed using the germline J gene. The rearrangement joins TRBV20-1 to TRBJ1-1; D is ambiguous. There are 16 residues in the CDR3. V lost 3 bases, J lost 1 base, and 18 bases lay in between. The germline V gene encodes CDR1 DFQATT and CDR2 SNEGSKA (reference sequence). The CDR3 bases that were read are TGCAGTGCTAGCTTCCAGGCGGGCCCGTGGAACACTGAA. As protein: CSASFQAGPWNTE. The whole CDR3 sequence reads CSASFQAGPWNTEAFF.

This clone was observed a handful of times. From the germline J gene comes the end of the CDR3, since the read stops 3 residues before it. Other nucleotide sequences from this sample produce the same CDR3. V is TRBV10-2 and J is TRBJ2-7, with 13 bases lining up with TRBD2. Looked up from germline, CDR1 is WSHSY and CDR2 is SAAADI. CDR3 length: 17 residues. V lost 6 bases and J lost 5; bases outside the gene matches: 13. CDR3 protein: CASSAAGLAGRVDEQYF. Incomplete CDR3 DNA: TGCGCCAGCAGCGCCGCGGGACTAGCGGGAAGGGTTGACGAG.

Ten or more counts support this clone. The read ends 3 residues before the CDR3 terminus; that terminus is restored from the germline J gene. This chain links TRBV6-2 or TRBV6-3 with TRBJ2-2, with 7 bases lining up with TRBD2. The CDR3 has 17 amino acids. V shed 2 bases and J 0 bases; nucleotides not matched to a gene: 6. Germline V CDR1 and CDR2: MNHEY, SVGEGT. The CDR3 DNA, read in part, is TGTGCCAGCAGTTACGAATCTAGCGGCCCGAACACCGGGGAG. Protein product: CASSYESSGPNTGE. The whole CDR3 protein reads CASSYESSGPNTGELFF.

This clone was counted ten times or more. The read is 3 residues too short to cover the CDR3 end, so that end is filled in from the germline J gene. J is TRBJ1-3 and V is TRBV20-1, with unresolved D. This CDR3 has 13 residues. V was clipped by 7 bases and J by 0 bases, with 10 bases between them. The germline CDR1 and CDR2 sequences are DFQATT and SNEGSKA (reference sequence). The CDR3: CSVYSSSGNTIYF. The sequenced part of the CDR3 DNA is TGCAGTGTTTACAGTAGCTCTGGAAACACC.

This clone occurred many times. Partial CDR3 DNA: TGTGCCTGGAGTCGACTCAATTCACCC. The encoded protein is CAWSRLNSP. The complete CDR3 protein is CAWSRLNSPLHF. The chain is built from TRBV30 and TRBJ1-6; D remains unclear. From the germline J gene comes the end of the CDR3, since the read stops 3 residues before it. Looked up from germline, CDR1 is GTSNPN and CDR2 is SVGIG (reference sequence). Trimming stripped 2 bases from V and 7 bases from J, with 6 bases between. CDR3 length: 12 residues. The whole variable domain, remainder taken from reference TRBV30 and TRBJ1-6, is SQTIHQWPATLVQPVGSPLSLECTVEGTSNPNLYWYRQAAGRGLQLLFYSVGIGQISSEVPQNLSASRPQDRQFILSSKKLLLSDSGFYLCAWSRLNSPLHFGNGTRLTVT.

This clone was detected ten times or more. The sequenced fragment ends 3 residues before the CDR3 boundary, so the rest is inferred from the germline J gene. J is TRBJ1-6 and V is TRBV20-1, with 8 bases that match TRBD1. Germline V lookup: CDR1 DFQATT, CDR2 SNEGSKA (reference sequence). The trim removed 6 bases at V and 0 bases at J, leaving 10 bases unmatched. The CDR3 has 17 residues. CDR3 sequence: CSAPQGGGGSYNSPLHF. The DNA read from the CDR3 is TGCAGTGCCCCACAGGGGGGTGGAGGCTCCTATAATTCACCC.

This clone was counted ten times or more. The read ends 3 residues shy of where the CDR3 ends; the end is completed using the germline J gene. The chain recombines TRBV20-1 with TRBJ1-4; 10 nucleotides agree with TRBD1. J was trimmed by 5 bases and V by 5 bases; bases with no gene match: 11. CDR1 DFQATT and CDR2 SNEGSKA come from the germline V gene (reference sequence). The CDR3 is 16 amino acids. This chain's CDR3 is CSAYEPGTGANEKLFF. The sequenced part of the CDR3 DNA is TGCAGTGCTTACGAACCCGGGACAGGGGCCAATGAAAAA.